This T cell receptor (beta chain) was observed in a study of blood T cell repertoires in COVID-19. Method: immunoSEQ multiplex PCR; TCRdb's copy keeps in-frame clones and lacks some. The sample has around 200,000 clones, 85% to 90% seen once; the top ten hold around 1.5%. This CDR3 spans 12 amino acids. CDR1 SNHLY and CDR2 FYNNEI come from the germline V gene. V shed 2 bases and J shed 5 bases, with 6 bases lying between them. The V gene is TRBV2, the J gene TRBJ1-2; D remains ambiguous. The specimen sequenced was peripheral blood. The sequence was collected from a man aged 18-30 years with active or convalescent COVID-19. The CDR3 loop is CASSELGYGYTF. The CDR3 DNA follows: TGTGCCAGCAGTGAACTCGGTTATGGCTACACCTTC.